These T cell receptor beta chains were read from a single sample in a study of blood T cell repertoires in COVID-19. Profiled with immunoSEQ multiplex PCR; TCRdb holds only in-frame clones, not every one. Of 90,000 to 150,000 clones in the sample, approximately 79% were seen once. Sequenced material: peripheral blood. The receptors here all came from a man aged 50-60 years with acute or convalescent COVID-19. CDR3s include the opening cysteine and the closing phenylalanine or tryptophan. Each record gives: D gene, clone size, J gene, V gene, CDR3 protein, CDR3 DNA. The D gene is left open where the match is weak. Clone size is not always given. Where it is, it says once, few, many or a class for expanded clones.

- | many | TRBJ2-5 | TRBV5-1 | CASSSYQETQYF | TGCGCCAGCAGCTCGTACCAAGAGACCCAGTACTTC
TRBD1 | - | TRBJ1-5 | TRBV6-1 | CASSETWDRLVNQPQHF | TGTGCCAGCAGTGAAACTTGGGACAGACTAGTTAATCAGCCCCAGCATTTT
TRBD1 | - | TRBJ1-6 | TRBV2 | CASSDRRQGAGLRPSSPLHF | TGTGCCAGCAGTGATCGGCGACAGGGGGCCGGATTGCGCCCGTCTTCACCCCTCCACTTT
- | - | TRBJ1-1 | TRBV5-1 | CASSLEGDGSTEAFF | TGCGCCAGCAGCTTGGAGGGGGATGGGAGCACTGAAGCTTTCTTT
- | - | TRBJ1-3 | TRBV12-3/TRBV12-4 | CASNRDSGTIYF | TGTGCCAGCAACCGAGACAGTGGTACCATATATTTT
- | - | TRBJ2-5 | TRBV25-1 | CASGPSTGLGETQYF | TGTGCCAGCGGACCCTCCACAGGGTTGGGGGAGACCCAGTACTTC
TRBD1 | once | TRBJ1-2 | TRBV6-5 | CASRQQGAGGYTF | TGTGCCAGCAGGCAACAGGGGGCGGGCGGCTACACCTTC
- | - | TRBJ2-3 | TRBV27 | CASSLDSVQQYF | TGTGCCAGCAGTTTGGACAGTGTTCAGCAGTATTTT
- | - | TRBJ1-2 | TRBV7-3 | CASSPSDSVSGYTF | TGTGCCAGCAGCCCTTCGGACAGCGTTAGTGGCTACACCTTC
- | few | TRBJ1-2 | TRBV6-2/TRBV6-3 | CASSLRDTHGYTF | TGTGCCAGCAGCCTCCGGGACACTCATGGCTACACCTTC
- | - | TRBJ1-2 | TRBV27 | CASRRGFGAEFGYTF | TGTGCCAGCAGGAGGGGGTTCGGCGCGGAATTTGGCTACACCTTC
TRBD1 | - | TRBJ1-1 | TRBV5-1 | CASSLWTGGAEAFF | TGCGCCAGCAGCTTATGGACAGGCGGGGCTGAAGCTTTCTTT
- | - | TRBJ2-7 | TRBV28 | CASRAPGYEQYF | TGTGCCTCCCGGGCCCCAGGGTACGAGCAGTACTTC